This is a list of T cell receptor beta chains from one sample in a study of cytomegalovirus exposure and HLA in healthy donors. Clones were sequenced by immunoSEQ multiplex PCR, and TCRdb holds only the in-frame ones, with some missing. The sample has tens of thousands of clones. The sequenced material came from PBMCs. All receptors come from a middle-aged man in good health and CMV-seropositive. Each CDR3 is given with its conserved first and last residue. A D gene is named only where the DNA matches it firmly.

J gene: TRBJ1-1; V gene: TRBV6-5; D gene: NA; CDR3 DNA: TGTGCCAGCAGTTACGGTGGGGCGCGTACTGAAGCTTTCTTT; CDR3 protein: CASSYGGARTEAFF
J gene: TRBJ1-2; V gene: TRBV14; D gene: NA; CDR3 DNA: TGTGCCAGCAGCCAGCCTGGGGGCCGGGGCTACACCTTC; CDR3 protein: CASSQPGGRGYTF
J gene: TRBJ1-1; V gene: TRBV2; D gene: TRBD1; CDR3 DNA: TGTGCCAGCAGTGCGGGACAGAAGACTGAAGCTTTCTTT; CDR3 protein: CASSAGQKTEAFF
J gene: TRBJ2-7; V gene: TRBV10-2; D gene: TRBD1; CDR3 DNA: TGCGCCAGCCGCGTGACGACAGGGAACGAGCAGTACTTC; CDR3 protein: CASRVTTGNEQYF
J gene: TRBJ2-6; V gene: TRBV5-6; D gene: TRBD1; CDR3 DNA: TGTGCCAGCAGCTCCGGGACAGGGACCGGGGCCAACGTCCTGACTTTC; CDR3 protein: CASSSGTGTGANVLTF
J gene: TRBJ1-4; V gene: TRBV6-1; D gene: NA; CDR3 DNA: TGTGCCAGCGGTCGAGACGGAGGGGAAAAACTGTTTTTT; CDR3 protein: CASGRDGGEKLFF
J gene: TRBJ2-5; V gene: TRBV5-1; D gene: NA; CDR3 DNA: TGCGCCAGCAGCTTGGGAACAGGGAGAGAGACCCAGTACTTC; CDR3 protein: CASSLGTGRETQYF
J gene: TRBJ2-1; V gene: TRBV6-5; D gene: TRBD2; CDR3 DNA: TGTGCCAGCAGTTACTCCCTGCGGGGGAGTGGCAATGAGCAGTTCTTC; CDR3 protein: CASSYSLRGSGNEQFF
J gene: TRBJ2-7; V gene: TRBV4-3; D gene: TRBD2; CDR3 DNA: TGCGCCAGCAGCCAACTAGCGGGACTTCGCTACGAGCAGTACTTC; CDR3 protein: CASSQLAGLRYEQYF
J gene: TRBJ1-5; V gene: TRBV30; D gene: NA; CDR3 DNA: TGTGCCTGGAGTGTAGGGGTAAACGGCAATCAGCCCCAGCATTTT; CDR3 protein: CAWSVGVNGNQPQHF
J gene: TRBJ1-1; V gene: TRBV5-1; D gene: TRBD1; CDR3 DNA: TGCGCCAGCAGCCAGGACAGGGCGACTGAAGCTTTCTTT; CDR3 protein: CASSQDRATEAFF
J gene: TRBJ2-1; V gene: TRBV28; D gene: NA; CDR3 DNA: TGTGCCAGCTACGCTATCGATGAGCAGTTCTTC; CDR3 protein: CASYAIDEQFF
J gene: TRBJ2-2; V gene: TRBV30; D gene: TRBD2; CDR3 DNA: TGTGCCTGGACGAGGACTAGTACAGGGGAGCTGTTTTTT; CDR3 protein: CAWTRTSTGELFF
J gene: TRBJ2-7; V gene: TRBV7-2; D gene: NA; CDR3 DNA: TGTGCCAGCAGCCCCCAACACTACGAGCAGTACTTC; CDR3 protein: CASSPQHYEQYF
J gene: TRBJ2-1; V gene: TRBV14; D gene: NA; CDR3 DNA: TGTGCCAGCAGCCAAGTTAACAGTTACAATGAGCAGTTCTTC; CDR3 protein: CASSQVNSYNEQFF
J gene: TRBJ1-1; V gene: TRBV19; D gene: NA; CDR3 DNA: TGTGCCAGTAGGTTGGGAGCCACTGAAGCTTTCTTT; CDR3 protein: CASRLGATEAFF
J gene: TRBJ2-7; V gene: TRBV10-3; D gene: TRBD2; CDR3 DNA: TGTGCCATCAGACCCCGGCGGGGACTAGCGACCTACGAGCAGTACTTC; CDR3 protein: CAIRPRRGLATYEQYF
J gene: TRBJ2-3; V gene: TRBV7-8; D gene: NA; CDR3 DNA: TGTGCCAGCAGCTTAGCACAGGTGCGTGGAGATACGCAGTATTTT; CDR3 protein: CASSLAQVRGDTQYF
J gene: TRBJ2-3; V gene: TRBV30; D gene: TRBD2; CDR3 DNA: TGTGCCTGGAGTGACCTAGCGGGAGCGGCAGATACGCAGTATTTT; CDR3 protein: CAWSDLAGAADTQYF
J gene: TRBJ2-7; V gene: TRBV7-2; D gene: NA; CDR3 DNA: TGTGCCAGCAGCTCCCCTGGAAGCGCCGGAAGAGGCGAGCAGTACTTC; CDR3 protein: CASSSPGSAGRGEQYF
J gene: TRBJ2-1; V gene: TRBV28; D gene: NA; CDR3 DNA: TGTGCCAGCAGTTTACTAGATAACTCCTACAATGAGCAGTTCTTC; CDR3 protein: CASSLLDNSYNEQFF
J gene: TRBJ2-6; V gene: TRBV6-1; D gene: NA; CDR3 DNA: TGTGCCAGCAGTTCAGGCCCCTCTGGGGCCAACGTCCTGACTTTC; CDR3 protein: CASSSGPSGANVLTF
J gene: TRBJ1-5; V gene: TRBV28; D gene: TRBD1; CDR3 DNA: TGTGCCAGTCTGACAGGGGCCGCCCGCTCGCCCCAGCATTTT; CDR3 protein: CASLTGAARSPQHF
J gene: TRBJ2-3; V gene: TRBV7-9; D gene: TRBD1; CDR3 DNA: TGTGCCAGCAGCGACGGACAGGGGGGGGCAGATACGCAGTATTTT; CDR3 protein: CASSDGQGGADTQYF
J gene: TRBJ1-1; V gene: TRBV7-3; D gene: NA; CDR3 DNA: TGTGCCAGCAGCTTAACCCCGGACAATGAAGCTTTCTTT; CDR3 protein: CASSLTPDNEAFF
J gene: TRBJ1-5; V gene: TRBV6-1; D gene: NA; CDR3 DNA: TGTGCCAGCTTGCCGGGTTGGAATCAGCCCCAGCATTTT; CDR3 protein: CASLPGWNQPQHF
J gene: TRBJ2-2; V gene: TRBV29-1; D gene: NA; CDR3 DNA: TGCAGCGTTCGGCGAGGGGGTGCGAACACCGGGGAGCTGTTTTTT; CDR3 protein: CSVRRGGANTGELFF
J gene: TRBJ2-1; V gene: TRBV11-3; D gene: TRBD2; CDR3 DNA: TGTGCCAGCAGCCCAGCCCCGGGGGGGGAGCAGTTCTTC; CDR3 protein: CASSPAPGGEQFF
J gene: TRBJ2-5; V gene: TRBV4-1; D gene: NA; CDR3 DNA: TGCGCCAGCAGCCATACGAGGGGGGAGACCCAGTACTTC; CDR3 protein: CASSHTRGETQYF
J gene: TRBJ2-3; V gene: TRBV5-1; D gene: NA; CDR3 DNA: TGCGCCAGCAGTATGGGGGCGGAGGCAGATACGCAGTATTTT; CDR3 protein: CASSMGAEADTQYF
J gene: TRBJ1-1; V gene: TRBV30; D gene: NA; CDR3 DNA: TGTGCCTGGAGTGGGGGGGTCGGCGCTGAAGCTTTCTTT; CDR3 protein: CAWSGGVGAEAFF
J gene: TRBJ1-1; V gene: TRBV27; D gene: NA; CDR3 DNA: TGTGCCAGCAGCCCAATCGCTGGGTTAGCCATGAACACTGAAGCTTTCTTT; CDR3 protein: CASSPIAGLAMNTEAFF
J gene: TRBJ2-3; V gene: TRBV6-1; D gene: TRBD2; CDR3 DNA: TGTGCCAGCACTGAGGCGGGAGTTACAGATACGCAGTATTTT; CDR3 protein: CASTEAGVTDTQYF
J gene: TRBJ2-1; V gene: TRBV6-5; D gene: NA; CDR3 DNA: TGTGCCAGCAGTTACTCCCCAGGGTCCGACAATGAGCAGTTCTTC; CDR3 protein: CASSYSPGSDNEQFF
J gene: TRBJ2-7; V gene: TRBV7-9; D gene: NA; CDR3 DNA: TGTGCCAGCAGCACGAGCCTAAATTCCTACGAGCAGTACTTC; CDR3 protein: CASSTSLNSYEQYF
J gene: TRBJ1-5; V gene: TRBV11-3; D gene: NA; CDR3 DNA: TGTGCCAGCAGCTTTCAAACCGGTCAGCCCCAGCATTTT; CDR3 protein: CASSFQTGQPQHF
J gene: TRBJ2-4; V gene: TRBV7-8; D gene: NA; CDR3 DNA: TGTGCCAGCAGCCTTACAATAATGACAGCCGCCAAAAACATTCAGTACTTC; CDR3 protein: CASSLTIMTAAKNIQYF
J gene: TRBJ2-3; V gene: TRBV11-2; D gene: NA; CDR3 DNA: TGTGCCAGCAGTCCCCCTGGTGTCTTAACTAGCACAGATACGCAGTATTTT; CDR3 protein: CASSPPGVLTSTDTQYF
J gene: TRBJ2-5; V gene: TRBV5-6; D gene: NA; CDR3 DNA: TGTGTCAGCAGCCGAGAGGGGACCCAGTACTTC; CDR3 protein: CVSSREGTQYF
J gene: TRBJ2-5; V gene: TRBV30; D gene: NA; CDR3 DNA: TGTGCCTGGAGTCGTCCCCAAGAGACCCAGTACTTC; CDR3 protein: CAWSRPQETQYF